The following is a T cell receptor beta chain sequence with its context. In germline, CDR1 is SGHTA, CDR2 FQGTGA. V dropped 5 bases and J dropped 7; count of bases not matched to a gene: 16. The CDR3 has 17 residues. Data came from immunoSEQ multiplex PCR; TCRdb stores just in-frame clones and leaves some out. The profile covers about 320,000 clones, with roughly 87% appearing a single time and around 15% taken by the ten largest. This sample stems from a study of shared clonotypes between healthy human individuals. This receptor was taken from a man between 18 and 35 years old in good health. The genes are TRBV7-3 and TRBJ1-5; 8 bases agree with TRBD1. Material: memory CD8+ T cells sorted from blood. Described subset: CD45RO+ cells pooled with CCR7-negative TemRA cells. CDR3 residues: CASSIPPPDREYQPQHF. CDR3 sequence (DNA): TGTGCCAGCAGCATACCCCCTCCGGACAGGGAATACCAGCCCCAGCATTTT. The entire variable domain, with the rest obtained from reference TRBV7-3 and TRBJ1-5, is as follows: GAGVSQTPSNKVTEKGKYVELRCDPISGHTALYWYRQSLGQGPEFLIYFQGTGAADDSGLPNDRFFAVRPEGSVSTLKIQRTERGDSAVYLCASSIPPPDREYQPQHFGDGTRLSIL.